The TCR beta chain described here comes from a study of OX40 agonist ivuxolimab in advanced cancers. Study-level information: Ivuxolimab, an agonistic anti-OX40 (CD134) antibody, was given to patients. Treatment received earlier with anti-PD-1, anti-PD-L1 or anti-CTLA-4 agents was allowed, and 40% had some. Broader study findings: There was clonal expansion of CD4+ and CD8+ blood T cells by week 6 at 0.1 to 3.0 mg/kg. Expanded clones were, on average, more numerous among CD8+ T cells than CD4+.

With regard to this clone: The target antigen is unknown.

Between the trimmed V and J ends, which lost 4 bases and 4 bases, there was a span of 20 bases. Germline V gene data show CDR1 as MDHEN and CDR2 as SYDVKM. The CDR3 extends over 17 amino acids. The method was immunoSEQ multiplex PCR; TCRdb's version includes in-frame clones alone and lacks a portion of them. The sample lists more than 70,000 clones, about 88% occurring once. The receptor's source is an adult with an advanced solid tumor such as melanoma, head and neck, liver or kidney cancer. Sequenced material: CD4+ or CD8+ T cells sorted from blood, taken in a trial of the OX40 agonist ivuxolimab. The chain combines TRBV28 with TRBJ1-3; D gene ambiguous. Written as DNA, the CDR3 is TGTGCCAGCAGTTCCGCAGGCGGGTGGAGTTCGGGAAACACCATATATTTT. Translation gives CASSSAGGWSSGNTIYF.